The 6 T cell receptor beta chains below were found in one sample sequenced in a study of shared clonotypes between healthy human individuals. The repertoire was sequenced with immunoSEQ multiplex PCR; TCRdb's copy has only in-frame clones and lacks some. The sample has roughly 2.4 million clones, nearly 97% seen once. Material for sequencing was naive CD4+ T cells sorted from blood. Subset denoted: CD45RA+ positively selected. Receptors originate from a young man in good health.

The chain carries TRBV9 and TRBJ2-2; perhaps TRBD2 as D (5 bases). Trimming took off 0 bases at V and 2 bases at J, with 11 bases between the two ends. CDR1 and CDR2 from the germline V gene are SGDLS and YYNGEE. The CDR3 extends over 16 amino acids. The CDR3 nucleotides are TGTGCCAGCAGCGTAGGGGCTAGCCTAAACACCGGGGAGCTGTTTTTT. Its translation is CASSVGASLNTGELFF.

The CDR3, as DNA: TGTGCCAGCAGTGAAGAGGGGGGATCGCATCAGCCCCAGCATTTT. It specifies CASSEEGGSHQPQHF. The V gene is TRBV2, the J gene TRBJ1-5, with D perhaps matching TRBD1 (6 bases). CDR1 and CDR2 (germline): SNHLY, FYNNEI. The CDR3 runs 15 residues. Trimming pared 1 base from V and 5 bases from J, leaving 12 bases between.

A remark on this clone: Other DNA variants within this sample encode the same CDR3. The chain joins TRBV5-1 to TRBJ2-3, with D possibly matching TRBD1 (5 bases). V gave up 3 bases and J gave up 1 base, with 9 bases separating them. CDR1 is SGHRS, CDR2 YFSETQ, per germline. The CDR3 covers 14 residues. The chain's CDR3 is CASSSLRGTDTQYF. CDR3 in DNA: TGCGCCAGCAGCTCCCTCAGGGGCACAGATACGCAGTATTTT. The full variable domain, completed using reference TRBV5-1 and TRBJ2-3, is KAGVTQTPRYLIKTRGQQVTLSCSPISGHRSVSWYQQTPGQGLQFLFEYFSETQRNKGNFPGRFSGRQFSNSRSEMNVSTLELGDSALYLCASSSLRGTDTQYFGPGTRLTVL.

This rearrangement joins TRBV2 to TRBJ2-5; TRBD2 aligns across 10 bases. J lost 5 bases, V lost 6 bases, and 6 bases had no gene match. In germline, CDR1 is SNHLY, CDR2 FYNNEI. This CDR3 has 14 amino acids. The CDR3 nucleotides are TGTGCCAGCAGCCTAGCGGGGGCTCGGGAGACCCAGTACTTC. This gives the protein CASSLAGARETQYF.

In nucleotides, the CDR3 is TGTGCCAGCAGGGGGGTTACAGGGCCCTACAATGAGCAGTTCTTC. Protein: CASRGVTGPYNEQFF. This chain connects TRBV2 to TRBJ2-1, with D perhaps matching TRBD1 (6 bases). V lost 6 bases and J lost 2, with 14 bases in between. The CDR3 consists of 15 residues. Germline-derived CDR1 and CDR2 are SNHLY and FYNNEI.

The genes are TRBV6-5 and TRBJ1-2, with 10 positions matching TRBD1. V trimming: 8 bases; J trimming: 7 bases; junction bases outside the gene matches: 4. This CDR3 is 12 amino acids long. Germline CDR1 is MNHEY and CDR2 is SVGAGI. The CDR3 region has the DNA TGTGCCAGCCGACAGGGGGCGGGTGGCTACACCTTC. This sequence encodes CASRQGAGGYTF.